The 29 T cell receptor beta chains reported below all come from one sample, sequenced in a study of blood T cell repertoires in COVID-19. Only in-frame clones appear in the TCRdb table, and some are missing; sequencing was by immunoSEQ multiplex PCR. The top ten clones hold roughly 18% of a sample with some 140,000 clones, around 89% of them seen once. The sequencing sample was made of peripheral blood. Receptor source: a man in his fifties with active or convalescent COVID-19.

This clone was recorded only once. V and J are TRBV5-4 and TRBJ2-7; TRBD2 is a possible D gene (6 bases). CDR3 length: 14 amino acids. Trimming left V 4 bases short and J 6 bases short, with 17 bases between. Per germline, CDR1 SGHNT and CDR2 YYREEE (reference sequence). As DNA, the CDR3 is TGTGCCAGCAGCCCGGCGAGGGGAGGTAGCGAGCAGTACTTC. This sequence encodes CASSPARGGSEQYF.

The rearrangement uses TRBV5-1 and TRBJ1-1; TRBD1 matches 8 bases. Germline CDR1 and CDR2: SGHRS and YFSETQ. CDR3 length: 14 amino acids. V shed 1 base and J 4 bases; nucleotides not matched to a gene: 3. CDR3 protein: CASSLSGGGTEAFF. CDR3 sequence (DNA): TGCGCCAGCAGCTTGTCAGGGGGCGGCACTGAAGCTTTCTTT. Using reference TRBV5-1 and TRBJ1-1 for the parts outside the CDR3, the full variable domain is KAGVTQTPRYLIKTRGQQVTLSCSPISGHRSVSWYQQTPGQGLQFLFEYFSETQRNKGNFPGRFSGRQFSNSRSEMNVSTLELGDSALYLCASSLSGGGTEAFFGQGTRLTVV.

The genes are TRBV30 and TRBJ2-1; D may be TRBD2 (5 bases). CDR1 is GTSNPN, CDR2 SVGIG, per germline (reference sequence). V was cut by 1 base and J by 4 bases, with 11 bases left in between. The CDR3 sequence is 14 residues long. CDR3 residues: CAWSEGAVYNEQFF. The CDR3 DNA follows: TGTGCCTGGAGTGAAGGAGCGGTTTACAATGAGCAGTTCTTC.

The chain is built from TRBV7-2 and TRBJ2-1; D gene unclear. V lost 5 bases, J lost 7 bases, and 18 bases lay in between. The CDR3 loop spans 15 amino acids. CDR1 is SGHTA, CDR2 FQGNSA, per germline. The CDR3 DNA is TGTGCCAGCAGCACCGTCCCGGTTATATGGAATGAGCAGTTCTTC. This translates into CASSTVPVIWNEQFF.

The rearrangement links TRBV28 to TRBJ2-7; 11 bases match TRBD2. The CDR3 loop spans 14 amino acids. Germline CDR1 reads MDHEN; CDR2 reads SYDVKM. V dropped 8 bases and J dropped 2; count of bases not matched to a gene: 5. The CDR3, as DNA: TGTGCCAGCTTGGGACTAGCGGTCCCCTACGAGCAGTACTTC. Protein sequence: CASLGLAVPYEQYF.

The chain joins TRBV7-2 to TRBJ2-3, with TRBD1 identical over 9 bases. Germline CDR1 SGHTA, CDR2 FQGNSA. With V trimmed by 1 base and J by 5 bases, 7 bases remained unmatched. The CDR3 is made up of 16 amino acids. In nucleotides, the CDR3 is TGTGCCAGCAGCTTAGGACAGGGGGTCGCAAGAGATACGCAGTATTTT. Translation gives CASSLGQGVARDTQYF.

CDR3 residues: CASSRQGAPLNEQYF. Here the CDR3 DNA reads TGTGCCAGCAGCAGACAGGGGGCGCCCCTTAACGAGCAGTACTTC. This rearrangement joins TRBV5-4 to TRBJ2-7; 10 nucleotides align to TRBD1. CDR1 is SGHNT, CDR2 YYREEE, per germline (reference sequence). The ends lost 4 bases at V and 5 bases at J; junction bases unmatched: 9. This CDR3 has 15 residues.

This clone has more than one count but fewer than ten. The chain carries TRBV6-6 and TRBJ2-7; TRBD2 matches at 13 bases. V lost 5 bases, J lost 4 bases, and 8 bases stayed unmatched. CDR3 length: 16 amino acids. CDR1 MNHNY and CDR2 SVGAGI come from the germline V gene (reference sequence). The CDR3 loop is CASSTGLAGLGYEQYF. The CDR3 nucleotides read TGTGCCAGCAGTACGGGACTAGCGGGGTTGGGTTACGAGCAGTACTTC.

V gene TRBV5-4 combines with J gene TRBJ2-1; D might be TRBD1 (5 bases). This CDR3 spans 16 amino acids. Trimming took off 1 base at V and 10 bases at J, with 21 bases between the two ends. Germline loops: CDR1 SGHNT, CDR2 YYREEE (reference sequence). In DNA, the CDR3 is TGTGCCAGCAGCTTGACTGACAGAAGTATCTCAGGCGAGCAGTTCTTC. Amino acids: CASSLTDRSISGEQFF.

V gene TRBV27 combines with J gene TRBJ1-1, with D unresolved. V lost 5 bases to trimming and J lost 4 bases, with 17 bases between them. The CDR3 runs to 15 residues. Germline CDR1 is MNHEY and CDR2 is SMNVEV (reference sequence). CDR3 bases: TGTGCCAGCAGTCCCCCTCCCGCCGGGTTCACTGAAGCTTTCTTT. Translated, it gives CASSPPPAGFTEAFF.

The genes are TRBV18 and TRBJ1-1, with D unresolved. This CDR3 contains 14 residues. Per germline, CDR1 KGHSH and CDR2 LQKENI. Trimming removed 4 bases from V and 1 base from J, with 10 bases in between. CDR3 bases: TGTGCCAGCTCACTTACAGAAAAGAACACTGAAGCTTTCTTT. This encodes CASSLTEKNTEAFF. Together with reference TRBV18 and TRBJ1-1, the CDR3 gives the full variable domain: NAGVMQNPRHLVRRRGQEARLRCSPMKGHSHVYWYRQLPEEGLKFMVYLQKENIIDESGMPKERFSAEFPKEGPSILRIQQVVRGDSAAYFCASSLTEKNTEAFFGQGTRLTVV.

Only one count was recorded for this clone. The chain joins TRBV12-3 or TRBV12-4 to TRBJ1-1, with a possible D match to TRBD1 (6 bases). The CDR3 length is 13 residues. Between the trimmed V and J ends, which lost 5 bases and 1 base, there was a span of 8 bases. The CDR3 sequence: CASSVQGNTEAFF. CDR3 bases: TGTGCCAGCAGTGTACAGGGGAACACTGAAGCTTTCTTT.

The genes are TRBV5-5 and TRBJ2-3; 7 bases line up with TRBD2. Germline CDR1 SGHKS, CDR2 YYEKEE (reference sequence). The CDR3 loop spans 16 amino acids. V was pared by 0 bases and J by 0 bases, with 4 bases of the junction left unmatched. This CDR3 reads CASSLGASGSTDTQYF. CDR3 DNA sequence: TGTGCCAGCAGCTTGGGGGCTAGCGGCAGCACAGATACGCAGTATTTT.

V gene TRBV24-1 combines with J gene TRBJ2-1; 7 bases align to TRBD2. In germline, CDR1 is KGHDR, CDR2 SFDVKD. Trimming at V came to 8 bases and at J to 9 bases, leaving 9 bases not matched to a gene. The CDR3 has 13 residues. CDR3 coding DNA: TGTGCCACCAACCCGGGGGGAGGGGCTGAGCAGTTCTTC. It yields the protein CATNPGGGAEQFF.

The CDR3 here is CASSLGLGIASGTDTQYF. DNA for the CDR3: TGCGCCAGCAGCTTGGGACTAGGAATAGCATCTGGCACAGATACGCAGTATTTT. This rearrangement joins TRBV5-1 to TRBJ2-3, with D maybe TRBD2 (6 bases). The CDR3 length is 18 residues. CDR1 is SGHRS, CDR2 YFSETQ, per germline. Trimming cost V 0 bases and J 1 base, with 18 bases left between them.

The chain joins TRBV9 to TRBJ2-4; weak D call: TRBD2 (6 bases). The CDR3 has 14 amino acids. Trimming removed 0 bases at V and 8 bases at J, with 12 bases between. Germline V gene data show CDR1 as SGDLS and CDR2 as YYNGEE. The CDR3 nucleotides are TGTGCCAGCAGCGTAGGCGCTAGCGAGGACATTCAGTACTTC. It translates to CASSVGASEDIQYF.

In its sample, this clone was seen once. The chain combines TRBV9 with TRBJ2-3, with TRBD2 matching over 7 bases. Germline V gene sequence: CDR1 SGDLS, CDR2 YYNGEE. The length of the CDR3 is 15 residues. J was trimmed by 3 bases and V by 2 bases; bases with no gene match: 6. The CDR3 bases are TGTGCCAGCAGCGTGGGGGGGTCGGGGACAGATACGCAGTATTTT. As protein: CASSVGGSGTDTQYF.

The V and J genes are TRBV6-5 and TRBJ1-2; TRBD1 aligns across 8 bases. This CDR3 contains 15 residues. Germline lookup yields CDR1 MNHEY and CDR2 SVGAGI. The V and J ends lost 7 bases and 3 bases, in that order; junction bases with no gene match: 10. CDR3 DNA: TGTGCCAGCACCAATAGACAGGGGTTCGACTATGGCTACACCTTC. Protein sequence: CASTNRQGFDYGYTF.

CDR3 DNA: TGCGCCAGCAGCCAAGATTCCCGGCGGGCTACGCAGTATTTT. This sequence encodes CASSQDSRRATQYF. This rearrangement joins TRBV4-1 to TRBJ2-3, with D possibly TRBD2 on 5 matching bases. The CDR3 sequence is 14 residues long. Germline-derived CDR1 and CDR2 are MGHRA and YSYEKL. V lost 0 bases and J 8 bases, leaving 12 bases between the germline ends.

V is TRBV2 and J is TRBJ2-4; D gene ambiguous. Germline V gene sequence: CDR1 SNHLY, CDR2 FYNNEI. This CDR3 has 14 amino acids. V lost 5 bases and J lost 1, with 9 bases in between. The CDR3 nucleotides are TGTGCCAGCAGTTCTCTCCGTGCCAAAAACATTCAGTACTTC. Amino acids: CASSSLRAKNIQYF.

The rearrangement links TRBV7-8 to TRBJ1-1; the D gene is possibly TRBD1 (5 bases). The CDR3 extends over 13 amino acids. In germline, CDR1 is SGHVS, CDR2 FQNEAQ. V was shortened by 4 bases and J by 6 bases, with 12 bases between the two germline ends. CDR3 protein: CASSSARVAEAFF. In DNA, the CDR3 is TGTGCCAGCAGCTCCGCCAGGGTGGCTGAAGCTTTCTTT.

The CDR3 loop reads CASSQGLAGGGEQYF. The CDR3 DNA is TGTGCCAGCAGCCAGGGACTAGCGGGGGGTGGCGAGCAGTACTTC. J is TRBJ2-7 and V is TRBV2; 15 nucleotides match TRBD2. CDR3 length: 15 residues. Germline V gives CDR1 SNHLY, CDR2 FYNNEI. V was clipped by 6 bases and J by 6 bases; unmatched bases: 6. Complete variable domain (other parts from reference TRBV2 and TRBJ2-7): EPEVTQTPSHQVTQMGQEVILRCVPISNHLYFYWYRQILGQKVEFLVSFYNNEISEKSEIFDDQFSVERPDGSNFTLKIRSTKLEDSAMYFCASSQGLAGGGEQYFGPGTRLTVT.

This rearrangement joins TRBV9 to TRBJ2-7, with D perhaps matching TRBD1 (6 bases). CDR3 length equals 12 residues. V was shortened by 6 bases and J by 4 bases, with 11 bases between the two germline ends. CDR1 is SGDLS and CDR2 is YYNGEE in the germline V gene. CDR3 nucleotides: TGTGCCAGCAATCCGGGACAATACGAGCAGTACTTC. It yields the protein CASNPGQYEQYF.

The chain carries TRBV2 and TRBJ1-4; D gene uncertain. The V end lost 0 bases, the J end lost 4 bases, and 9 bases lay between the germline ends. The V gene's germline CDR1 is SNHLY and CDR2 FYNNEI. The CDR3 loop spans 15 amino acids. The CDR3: CASSEALNNNEKLFF. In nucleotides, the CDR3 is TGTGCCAGCAGTGAAGCTCTGAACAATAATGAAAAACTGTTTTTT. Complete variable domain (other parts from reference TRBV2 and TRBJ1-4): EPEVTQTPSHQVTQMGQEVILRCVPISNHLYFYWYRQILGQKVEFLVSFYNNEISEKSEIFDDQFSVERPDGSNFTLKIRSTKLEDSAMYFCASSEALNNNEKLFFGSGTQLSVL.

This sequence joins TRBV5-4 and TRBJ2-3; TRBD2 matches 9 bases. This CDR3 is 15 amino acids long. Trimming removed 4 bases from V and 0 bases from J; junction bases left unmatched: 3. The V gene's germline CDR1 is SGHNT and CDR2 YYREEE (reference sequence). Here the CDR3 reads CASSRLAGSTDTQYF. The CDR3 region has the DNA TGTGCCAGCAGCCGCCTAGCGGGGAGCACAGATACGCAGTATTTT.

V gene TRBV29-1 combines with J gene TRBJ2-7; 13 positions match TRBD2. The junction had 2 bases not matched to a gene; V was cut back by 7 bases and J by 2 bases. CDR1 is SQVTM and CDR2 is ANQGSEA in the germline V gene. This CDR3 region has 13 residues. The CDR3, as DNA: TGCAGCGCCGGGACTAGCGGGACCTACGAGCAGTACTTC. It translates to CSAGTSGTYEQYF.

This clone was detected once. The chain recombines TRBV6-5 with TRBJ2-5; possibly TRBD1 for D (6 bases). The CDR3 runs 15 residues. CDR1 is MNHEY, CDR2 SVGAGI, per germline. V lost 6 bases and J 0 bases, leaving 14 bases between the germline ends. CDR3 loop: CASRPQGSYQETQYF. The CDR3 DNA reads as TGTGCCAGCAGACCACAGGGATCTTACCAAGAGACCCAGTACTTC.

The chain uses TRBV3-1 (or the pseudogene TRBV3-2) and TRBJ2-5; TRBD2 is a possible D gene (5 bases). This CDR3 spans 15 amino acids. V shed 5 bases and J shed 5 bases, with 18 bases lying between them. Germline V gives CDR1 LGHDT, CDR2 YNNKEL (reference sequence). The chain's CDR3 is CASSDTVEGGETQYF. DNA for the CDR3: TGTGCCAGCAGCGATACCGTCGAGGGCGGTGAGACCCAGTACTTC.

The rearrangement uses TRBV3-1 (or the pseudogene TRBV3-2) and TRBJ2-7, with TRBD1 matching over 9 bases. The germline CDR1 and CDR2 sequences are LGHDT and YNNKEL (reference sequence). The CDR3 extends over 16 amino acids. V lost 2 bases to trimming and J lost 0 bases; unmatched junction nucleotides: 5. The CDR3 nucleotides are TGTGCCAGCAGCCAACCCGAGACAGGGGGCTCCTACGAGCAGTACTTC. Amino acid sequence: CASSQPETGGSYEQYF.